The rows below give T cell receptor beta chains drawn from one sample of a study of PD-1 blockade in classical Hodgkin lymphoma. TCRdb's copy holds only in-frame clones and misses some; the assay was immunoSEQ multiplex PCR. The sample includes approximately 44,000 clones, 66% of them seen just once. The sequenced sample was peripheral blood mononuclear cells (PBMCs), obtained before the fourth cycle of nivolumab. These receptor sequences come from a human donor with classical Hodgkin lymphoma. CDR3s leave out the opening cysteine and the closing phenylalanine or tryptophan. The order of the fields is V gene, J gene, D gene, CDR3 protein. The D gene is left open where the match is weak.

>TRBV5-6|TRBJ1-2|TRBD1
ASTPATGGLWYGYT
>TRBV15|TRBJ2-7|-
ATSRDRGLGERYEQY
>TRBV30|TRBJ1-4|-
ACVFIRTTNEKLF
>TRBV23-1|TRBJ2-7|-
ASTGTWTDEQY
>TRBV5-1|TRBJ2-2|-
ASSLPLPDNTGELF
>TRBV6-6|TRBJ1-2|-
ASSYEGDYGYT
>TRBV4-2|TRBJ2-6|-
ASTRASTGANVLT
>TRBV6-5|TRBJ2-7|TRBD2
ASSQTSHYEQY
>TRBV6-5|TRBJ1-5|TRBD1
ASRPGGDQPQH
>TRBV7-9|TRBJ1-5|-
ASSLAGANQPQH
>TRBV5-1|TRBJ2-3|-
ASSLGRETDTQY
>TRBV7-2|TRBJ1-1|-
ASSWDPNTEAF
>TRBV28|TRBJ1-1|TRBD1
ASSLGQLEAF
>TRBV30|TRBJ2-7|-
AWSVSARGGEQY
>TRBV4-3|TRBJ1-1|TRBD1
ASSQDVGQGEAAF
>TRBV6-5|TRBJ2-7|TRBD2
ASRGLAGGEQY
>TRBV29-1|TRBJ2-5|-
SVTGTAQETQY
>TRBV6-6|TRBJ2-5|-
ATGTFQETQY
>TRBV19|TRBJ1-5|-
ASSTNDRLLGPQH
>TRBV30|TRBJ1-1|-
AWSGLNEAF
>TRBV6-6|TRBJ2-7|TRBD1
ASRLGQDPFYEQY
>TRBV21-1|TRBJ1-2|-
ASSTSGRNGYT
>TRBV14|TRBJ2-3|-
ASSLGTSPTDTQY
>TRBV30|TRBJ1-5|-
AWAPGGTNQPQH
>TRBV7-9|TRBJ1-4|-
ASSLEQVIRGEKLF
>TRBV9|TRBJ2-2|-
ASSVEGKGFGELF
>TRBV4-2|TRBJ2-1|TRBD2
ASSQDVKREANNEQF
>TRBV10-3|TRBJ1-4|-
AISEREAGKLF
>TRBV28|TRBJ2-7|-
ASSTPLGVGYEQY
>TRBV19|TRBJ2-6|TRBD1
ASRQGAGANVLT
>TRBV7-7|TRBJ2-1|-
ASSLTPSESEQF
>TRBV5-8|TRBJ1-3|-
ASTRSSGNTIY
>TRBV10-2|TRBJ2-5|-
ASSGRWETQY
>TRBV30|TRBJ2-7|TRBD1
AWSTGGSSYEQY
>TRBV4-1|TRBJ2-1|-
ASSQEDSNHYNEQF
>TRBV28|TRBJ1-2|-
ASRYVALRPMGYT
>TRBV28|TRBJ1-2|-
ASSFAQNYGYT
>TRBV18|TRBJ2-3|-
ASSPGGGGPTDTQY